These 25 T cell receptor beta chains were all obtained from the same sample, sequenced in a study of blood T cell repertoires in COVID-19. Some clones are missing from TCRdb's copy, which holds only in-frame ones; the method was immunoSEQ multiplex PCR. The sample holds 200,000 or so clones, roughly 80% seen once. The source material was peripheral blood. The receptors were sampled from a woman aged 80 or over with COVID-19, enrolled during active disease.

The V gene is TRBV25-1, the J gene TRBJ2-5, with D maybe TRBD1 (6 bases). Germline V gives CDR1 MGHDK, CDR2 SYGVNS. V lost 2 bases and J 4 bases, leaving 11 bases between the germline ends. The CDR3 extends over 14 amino acids. CDR3 loop: CASSELTGRETQYF. The CDR3 DNA reads as TGTGCCAGCAGTGAACTGACAGGTCGAGAGACCCAGTACTTC.

This clone appeared once. The V and J genes are TRBV3-1 (or the pseudogene TRBV3-2) and TRBJ2-7; no clear D gene. V dropped 0 bases and J dropped 2 bases, with 8 bases sitting between them. The length of the CDR3 is 14 residues. Per the germline V gene, CDR1 is LGHDT and CDR2 is YNNKEL (reference sequence). Here the CDR3 reads CASSQEVVTYEQYF. CDR3 nucleotides: TGTGCCAGCAGCCAAGAAGTAGTGACCTACGAGCAGTACTTC.

The chain links TRBV7-3 to TRBJ2-1; unclear D gene. CDR1 SGHTA and CDR2 FQGTGA come from the germline V gene. Deletions cut 5 bases from V and 6 bases from J, with 14 bases between. The CDR3 totals 14 residues. The CDR3: CASSPSVGGNEQFF. The CDR3 DNA is TGTGCCAGCAGCCCTTCGGTAGGCGGCAATGAGCAGTTCTTC.

The chain is built from TRBV5-4 and TRBJ1-2; D not resolved. CDR1 and CDR2 (germline): SGHNT, YYREEE (reference sequence). The V end lost 1 base, the J end lost 7 bases, and 8 bases lay between the germline ends. The CDR3 loop spans 12 amino acids. The CDR3 DNA is TGTGCCAGCAGCTTGAGCGGATCTGGCTACACCTTC. Residues: CASSLSGSGYTF.

The J gene is TRBJ2-2, the V gene TRBV19; a possible D gene is TRBD2 (5 bases). Germline-derived CDR1 and CDR2 are LNHDA and SQIVND (reference sequence). CDR3 length equals 16 residues. V was cut by 5 bases and J by 0 bases, with 13 bases left in between. The CDR3 sequence is CASSFPGSANTGELFF. DNA of the CDR3: TGTGCCAGTAGTTTCCCGGGATCCGCGAACACCGGGGAGCTGTTTTTT.

Note on this clone: One end of the junction is discordant with germline, which a read error may explain. The gene calls are TRBV6-6 and TRBJ2-1; 11 positions match TRBD2. The germline CDR1 and CDR2 sequences are MNHNY and SVGAGI (reference sequence). The CDR3 runs to 16 residues. The CDR3 bases are TGTGCCAGCAGTTGGGGGGTAGTTAGCGGGAGGGCCGAGCCGTTCTTC. It translates to CASSWGVVSGRAEPFF.

A single count supports this clone. The chain has TRBV9 and TRBJ1-5; a weak D match, TRBD1 (5 bases). This CDR3 contains 14 residues. CDR1 SGDLS and CDR2 YYNGEE come from the germline V gene. The germline V and J ends were trimmed by 4 bases and 2 bases, with 10 bases remaining between them. This CDR3 reads CASSRGTGNQPQHF. In nucleotides, the CDR3 is TGTGCCAGCAGCAGAGGGACTGGCAATCAGCCCCAGCATTTT.

The genes are TRBV5-1 and TRBJ1-1; D remains ambiguous. Germline V gives CDR1 SGHRS, CDR2 YFSETQ. Trimming left V 1 base short and J 4 bases short, with 14 bases between. This CDR3 has 15 amino acids. CDR3 amino acids: CASSLNSGITTEAFF. The CDR3 nucleotides are TGCGCCAGCAGCTTGAACAGCGGAATAACCACTGAAGCTTTCTTT.

The CDR3 DNA sequence: TGTGCCAGCAGCTTGGACAGGCAAGAGACCCAGTACTTC. This gives the protein CASSLDRQETQYF. This chain connects TRBV2 to TRBJ2-5; TRBD1 matches at 7 bases. Trimming took 6 bases from V and 2 from J; bases not matched to a gene: 3. CDR3 size: 13 residues. From germline, CDR1 is SNHLY and CDR2 FYNNEI. The whole variable domain, filled in from reference TRBV2 and TRBJ2-5, reads EPEVTQTPSHQVTQMGQEVILRCVPISNHLYFYWYRQILGQKVEFLVSFYNNEISEKSEIFDDQFSVERPDGSNFTLKIRSTKLEDSAMYFCASSLDRQETQYFGPGTRLLVL.

The chain combines TRBV6-6 with TRBJ2-6; D is perhaps TRBD1 (5 bases). This CDR3 is 18 amino acids long. CDR1 is MNHNY, CDR2 SVGAGI, per germline (reference sequence). V lost 5 bases to trimming and J lost 0 bases, with 17 bases between them. The CDR3 DNA sequence: TGTGCCAGCAGTCAGCCCCCACAGGCGCTCTCTGGGGCCAACGTCCTGACTTTC. It translates to CASSQPPQALSGANVLTF.

Concerning this clone itself: The junction and the germline gene differ at one end; a read error may be behind it. The rearrangement links TRBV7-7 to TRBJ1-1, with D perhaps matching TRBD1 (5 bases). Germline assignment: CDR1 SSHAT and CDR2 FNYEAQ (reference sequence). This CDR3 spans 16 amino acids. The CDR3 region is CASSPGGPVGGTEAFF. CDR3 sequence (DNA): TGTGCTAGCAGCCCCGGGGGTCCTGTCGGGGGAACTGAAGCTTTCTTT. Looking up the rest from reference TRBV7-7 and TRBJ1-1 gives the full variable domain: GAGVSQSPRYKVTKRGQDVTLRCDPISSHATLYWYQQALGQGPEFLTYFNYEAQPDKSGLPSDRFSAERPEGSISTLTIQRTEQRDSAMYRCASSPGGPVGGTEAFFGQGTRLTVV.

CDR3 region: CASSQVNRQETQYF. The CDR3 DNA reads TGTGCCAGCAGCCAAGTTAACAGGCAAGAGACCCAGTACTTC. V is TRBV3-1 (or the pseudogene TRBV3-2) and J is TRBJ2-5; a weak D match, TRBD1 (5 bases). Trimming left V 1 base short and J 2 bases short, with 8 bases between. The germline gives CDR1 LGHDT, CDR2 YNNKEL (reference sequence). There are 14 residues in the CDR3.

The table lists this clone with many counts. This chain connects TRBV28 to TRBJ2-3; possibly TRBD2 for D (5 bases). The germline V gene encodes CDR1 MDHEN and CDR2 SYDVKM. There are 16 residues in the CDR3. Trimming shortened V by 1 base and J by 0 bases, and 11 bases separated the two germline ends. The CDR3 reads CASSLSLAASTDTQYF. DNA of the CDR3: TGTGCCAGCAGTTTATCCCTAGCTGCAAGCACAGATACGCAGTATTTT.

The V gene is TRBV24-1, the J gene TRBJ2-3, with 7 bases aligning to TRBD1. Germline V gives CDR1 KGHDR, CDR2 SFDVKD. The CDR3 loop spans 15 amino acids. J lost 3 bases, V lost 0 bases, and 2 bases had no gene match. CDR3 residues: CATSDLNRGTDTQYF. CDR3 nucleotides: TGTGCCACCAGTGATTTGAACAGGGGAACAGATACGCAGTATTTT.

The chain links TRBV5-4 to TRBJ1-6; D unclear. This CDR3 comprises 13 residues. Germline loops: CDR1 SGHNT, CDR2 YYREEE (reference sequence). V was cut by 0 bases and J by 8 bases, with 6 bases left in between. CDR3 DNA sequence: TGTGCCAGCAGCTTGGGGCGGGATTCACCCCTCCACTTT. Translated, it gives CASSLGRDSPLHF.

The chain is built from TRBV3-1 (or the pseudogene TRBV3-2) and TRBJ2-1; 12 positions agree with TRBD2. The germline CDR1 and CDR2 sequences are LGHDT and YNNKEL (reference sequence). This CDR3 region has 19 residues. V shed 1 base and J 0 bases; nucleotides not matched to a gene: 7. Here the CDR3 reads CASSQGPSGRGPSYNEQFF. The CDR3 bases are TGTGCCAGCAGCCAAGGTCCTAGCGGGAGGGGCCCCTCCTACAATGAGCAGTTCTTC.

The chain recombines TRBV2 with TRBJ2-5; D possibly corresponds to TRBD2 (5 bases). The CDR3 has 14 amino acids. V dropped 6 bases and J dropped 4 bases, with 15 bases sitting between them. CDR1 and CDR2 from the germline V gene are SNHLY and FYNNEI. The CDR3 DNA reads as TGTGCCAGCAGCCGAGGGAGTGGGGTAGAGACCCAGTACTTC. It specifies CASSRGSGVETQYF.

As DNA, the CDR3 is TGTGCCAGCAGCTTAGGGGCCGGGATCACCTACGAGCAGTACTTC. This gives the protein CASSLGAGITYEQYF. J is TRBJ2-7 and V is TRBV7-6; possibly TRBD2 for D (5 bases). The germline CDR1 and CDR2 sequences are SGHVS and FNYEAQ. The V end was cut by 1 base, the J end by 2 bases, with 12 bases between. CDR3 length: 15 residues. Supplemented by reference TRBV7-6 and TRBJ2-7, the full variable domain reads GAGVSQSPRYKVTKRGQDVALRCDPISGHVSLYWYRQALGQGPEFLTYFNYEAQQDKSGLPNDRFSAERPEGSISTLTIQRTEQRDSAMYRCASSLGAGITYEQYFGPGTRLTVT.

This clone was observed once. This chain connects TRBV5-1 to TRBJ2-7; perhaps TRBD2 as D (5 bases). The CDR3 is made up of 17 amino acids. V lost 3 bases and J 3 bases, leaving 22 bases between the germline ends. In germline, CDR1 is SGHRS, CDR2 YFSETQ. CDR3 nucleotide sequence: TGCGCCAGCAGCTCCTTCACGGGCTCTCCACGGGGCTACGAGCAGTACTTC. Its translation: CASSSFTGSPRGYEQYF.

J is TRBJ2-7 and V is TRBV7-8; 12 nucleotides agree with TRBD2. CDR3 size: 16 residues. With V trimmed by 7 bases and J by 2 bases, 9 bases remained unmatched. The germline CDR1 and CDR2 sequences are SGHVS and FQNEAQ. The CDR3 bases are TGTGCCAGCACCCTGGGGGCTAGCGGGAGGGCCTACGAGCAGTACTTC. Its translation is CASTLGASGRAYEQYF.

This clone was seen only once. The rearrangement joins TRBV5-1 to TRBJ2-6; TRBD1 aligns across 7 bases. This CDR3 is 18 amino acids long. Germline lookup yields CDR1 SGHRS and CDR2 YFSETQ. With V trimmed by 4 bases and J by 0 bases, 10 bases remained unmatched. The CDR3 is CASSPSGQVDSGANVLTF. CDR3 bases: TGCGCCAGCAGCCCCAGCGGACAGGTTGACTCTGGGGCCAACGTCCTGACTTTC.

The genes are TRBV28 and TRBJ2-7, with 7 bases fitting TRBD2. Germline trimming cut 2 bases from V and 12 bases from J; bases unmatched to any gene: 16. CDR1 MDHEN and CDR2 SYDVKM come from the germline V gene. The CDR3 consists of 15 residues. CDR3 amino acids: CASSLRTGTIPFLYF. DNA of the CDR3: TGTGCCAGCAGTTTACGAACCGGGACTATCCCATTCTTGTACTTC.

The chain links TRBV20-1 to TRBJ2-7, with unresolved D. V was shortened by 3 bases and J by 0 bases, with 12 bases between the two germline ends. In germline, CDR1 is DFQATT, CDR2 SNEGSKA (reference sequence). This CDR3 region has 14 residues. The DNA for the CDR3 is TGCAGTGCTAGTCGGCAAGCTAGCTCCTACGAGCAGTACTTC. It translates to CSASRQASSYEQYF.

As for this clone: Other nucleotide sequences from this sample produce the same CDR3. The V and J genes are TRBV7-2 and TRBJ1-3, with a weak D call TRBD1 (6 bases). Germline V gives CDR1 SGHTA, CDR2 FQGNSA. V lost 3 bases to trimming and J lost 4 bases, with 13 bases between them. This CDR3 has 15 amino acids. CDR3: CASSLVTGTGNTIYF. CDR3 bases: TGTGCCAGCAGCTTGGTCACAGGGACAGGAAACACCATATATTTT.

The genes are TRBV29-1 and TRBJ2-3; 10 bases line up with TRBD2. Germline values: CDR1 SQVTM, CDR2 ANQGSEA. The J segment lost 2 bases and the V segment lost 4 bases, leaving 6 bases of the junction unmatched. This CDR3 has 15 amino acids. The DNA of the CDR3 is TGCAGCGTTGGGACTAGCGGAGCCCCCACAGATACGCAGTATTTT. Translation gives CSVGTSGAPTDTQYF.